Shown below are 22 T cell receptor beta chains from a single sample sequenced in a study of T cell repertoires in MIS-A myocarditis (dated by TCRdb to between 2021 and 2023). The library was built by means of the immunoSEQ multiplex PCR assay. TCRdb obtained this table from immuneACCESS and retained in-frame rearrangements with V and J assigned. These tables miss some clones; where compared with another copy, unresolved V genes account for less than half of the shortfall, and the remainder is unexplained. This sample holds around 10,000 clones; around 89% were observed only once. The leading ten clones occupy more than 2% of the sample. The sample was thoracic lymph node tissue obtained at autopsy. The receptor source for this set is a man younger than 35 with fulminant myocarditis from multisystem inflammatory syndrome in adults (MIS-A) after COVID-19.

The chain links TRBV4-1 to TRBJ2-1; TRBD2 aligns across 7 bases. The CDR3 covers 18 residues. V shed 0 bases, J shed 0 bases, and the junction held 8 bases outside the gene matches. Germline loops: CDR1 MGHRA, CDR2 YSYEKL. The CDR3 here is CASSQERGGRSSYNEQFF. The CDR3 nucleotides are TGCGCCAGCAGCCAAGAACGGGGCGGGAGAAGCTCCTACAATGAGCAGTTCTTC.

The J gene is TRBJ1-5, the V gene TRBV2; 8 bases are shared with TRBD1. Germline lookup yields CDR1 SNHLY and CDR2 FYNNEI. The CDR3 consists of 14 residues. The V gene end was trimmed by 6 bases and the J gene end by 7 bases; junction bases not matched to a gene: 8. This CDR3 reads CASSADRGTQPQHF. CDR3 DNA: TGTGCCAGCAGCGCAGACAGGGGTACGCAGCCCCAGCATTTT.

This clone was seen only a few times. The V and J genes are TRBV19 and TRBJ1-5; no firm D call. The CDR3 consists of 13 residues. V was trimmed by 6 bases and J by 0 bases, leaving 6 bases between them. In germline, CDR1 is LNHDA, CDR2 SQIVND (reference sequence). The CDR3 DNA sequence: TGTGCCAGTAGCCGTAATAGCAATCAGCCCCAGCATTTT. Its protein product is CASSRNSNQPQHF.

V and J are TRBV10-3 and TRBJ2-7, with TRBD2 as a possible D gene (5 bases). The V gene's germline CDR1 is ENHRY and CDR2 SYGVKD. CDR3 length: 16 amino acids. Between the trimmed V and J ends, which lost 3 bases and 1 base, there was a span of 16 bases. In DNA form, the CDR3 reads TGTGCCATCAGTGACCCCCCGGTTGGGAGTTCCTACGAGCAGTACTTC. Protein product: CAISDPPVGSSYEQYF.

V gene TRBV18 combines with J gene TRBJ1-2; D not resolved. The CDR3 has 14 amino acids. Trimming removed 3 bases from V and 8 bases from J, with 16 bases in between. Per germline, CDR1 KGHSH and CDR2 LQKENI. The CDR3 nucleotides read TGTGCCAGCTCACCCGTCGTGGGTTTTGAAGGCTACACCTTC. Residues: CASSPVVGFEGYTF.

J is TRBJ2-2 and V is TRBV28; 11 nucleotides match TRBD1. Trimming cost V 6 bases and J 3 bases; bases outside gene matches: 6. This CDR3 has 16 residues. From germline, CDR1 is MDHEN and CDR2 SYDVKM. The CDR3 loop is CASSWTGGIYTGELFF. CDR3 DNA sequence: TGTGCCAGCAGCTGGACAGGGGGCATTTACACCGGGGAGCTGTTTTTT.

The chain links TRBV19 to TRBJ1-1; D gene uncertain. Trimming shortened V by 2 bases and J by 5 bases, and 9 bases separated the two germline ends. The CDR3 spans 13 residues. CDR1 LNHDA and CDR2 SQIVND come from the germline V gene (reference sequence). CDR3 in amino acids: CASSILVSTEAFF. CDR3 DNA: TGTGCCAGTAGTATATTGGTTTCGACTGAAGCTTTCTTT.

In this sample, this clone turned up once. The chain couples TRBV3-1 (or the pseudogene TRBV3-2) to TRBJ1-1; D is possibly TRBD1 (5 bases). V lost 4 bases and J 11 bases, leaving 17 bases between the germline ends. The V gene's germline CDR1 is LGHDT and CDR2 YNNKEL (reference sequence). The CDR3 sequence is 13 residues long. The CDR3 loop reads CASSPTGQQVAFF. For the CDR3, the DNA is TGTGCCAGCAGCCCCACGGGGCAACAGGTTGCTTTCTTT.

This chain uses TRBV24-1 with TRBJ2-7, with D possibly being TRBD2 (5 bases). The CDR3 sequence is 14 residues long. Trimming pared 5 bases from V and 5 bases from J, leaving 15 bases between. The V gene's germline CDR1 is KGHDR and CDR2 SFDVKD. The CDR3: CATSGTGYQDEQYF. The CDR3, as DNA: TGTGCCACCAGTGGGACGGGGTATCAGGACGAGCAGTACTTC.

The chain uses TRBV5-4 and TRBJ1-1; perhaps TRBD1 as D (5 bases). CDR1 is SGHNT, CDR2 YYREEE, per germline (reference sequence). CDR3 length: 14 residues. The germline V and J ends were trimmed by 1 base and 10 bases, with 17 bases remaining between them. The CDR3 bases are TGTGCCAGCAGCTTGCCGGGACCCAATATGGGAGCTTTCTTT. Protein product: CASSLPGPNMGAFF.

The chain carries TRBV3-1 (or the pseudogene TRBV3-2) and TRBJ1-5, with D unresolved. The CDR3 runs 17 residues. Germline V CDR1 and CDR2: LGHDT, YNNKEL (reference sequence). Between the trimmed V and J ends, which lost 2 bases and 4 bases, there was a span of 18 bases. CDR3 in amino acids: CASSQKGQNRPNQPQHF. In DNA, the CDR3 is TGTGCCAGCAGCCAAAAGGGCCAGAATAGACCTAATCAGCCCCAGCATTTT.

V usage is TRBV19 and J usage is TRBJ1-4, with D possibly being TRBD1 (5 bases). CDR3 length equals 17 residues. From germline, CDR1 is LNHDA and CDR2 SQIVND (reference sequence). Trimming pared 5 bases from V and 2 bases from J, leaving 18 bases between. The CDR3 sequence: CASSLQRGRGTNEKLFF. CDR3 nucleotide sequence: TGTGCCAGTAGTCTACAGCGGGGCCGCGGGACTAATGAAAAACTGTTTTTT.

The V and J genes are TRBV19 and TRBJ1-2, with 7 bases identical to TRBD1. Losses at the gene ends were 5 bases for V and 7 bases for J; bases not matched to a gene: 7. The length of the CDR3 is 13 residues. In germline, CDR1 is LNHDA, CDR2 SQIVND (reference sequence). The CDR3 nucleotides read TGTGCCAGTAGTGGAATTAACAGGGGTGGCTACACCTTC. This encodes CASSGINRGGYTF.

This clone was detected only a few times. The chain combines TRBV2 with TRBJ2-2; 9 positions match TRBD2. The CDR3 covers 14 residues. Germline CDR1 and CDR2: SNHLY and FYNNEI. Trimming took 8 bases from V and 1 from J; bases not matched to a gene: 2. CDR3 DNA: TGTGCCAGCCTTAGCGGGGGGAACACCGGGGAGCTGTTTTTT. This encodes CASLSGGNTGELFF.

The chain couples TRBV6-5 to TRBJ1-4, with 8 bases fitting TRBD1. Germline V gene sequence: CDR1 MNHEY, CDR2 SVGAGI. Germline trimming cut 5 bases from V and 8 bases from J; bases unmatched to any gene: 7. The CDR3 covers 14 residues. In DNA form, the CDR3 reads TGTGCCAGCAGTCCCCGACAGGGGAGGGAAAAACTGTTTTTT. Protein product: CASSPRQGREKLFF.

V and J are TRBV5-5 and TRBJ1-1; D is unresolved. Germline V lookup: CDR1 SGHKS, CDR2 YYEKEE (reference sequence). The CDR3 spans 13 residues. Trimming took 8 bases from V and 0 from J, leaving 11 bases between them. CDR3 DNA: TGTGCCAGTTTGGATCAGGTGAACACTGAAGCTTTCTTT. This sequence encodes CASLDQVNTEAFF.

This clone turned up a few times. The chain couples TRBV5-5 to TRBJ1-5; TRBD1 aligns across 7 bases. This CDR3 has 19 amino acids. The germline CDR1 and CDR2 sequences are SGHKS and YYEKEE (reference sequence). Trimming removed 0 bases from V and 0 bases from J; junction bases left unmatched: 12. CDR3 nucleotide sequence: TGTGCCAGCAGCTTGGTTTGGTTTTGGACAGGAGATAGCAATCAGCCCCAGCATTTT. Its protein is CASSLVWFWTGDSNQPQHF.

The V and J genes are TRBV5-1 and TRBJ2-3; D not resolved. The CDR3 loop spans 13 amino acids. Trimming left V 7 bases short and J 2 bases short, with 11 bases between. Germline-derived CDR1 and CDR2 are SGHRS and YFSETQ. The chain's CDR3 is CASLGMATDTQYF. CDR3 coding DNA: TGCGCCAGCCTGGGGATGGCCACAGATACGCAGTATTTT.

The chain has TRBV21-1 and TRBJ1-1; the listed D gene, TRBD1, was not tested against the DNA. TRBV21-1 is shown as a pseudogene. This CDR3 is 20 amino acids long. CDR3 sequence: CASSKVGQGRHLNFDTEAFF. As DNA, the CDR3 is TGTGCCAGCAGCAAAGTAGGACAGGGAAGGCATTTAAACTTCGACACTGAAGCTTTCTTT.

The chain employs TRBV27 and TRBJ2-1, with a possible D match to TRBD2 (7 bases). The CDR3 runs to 14 residues. V gave up 2 bases and J gave up 10 bases, with 15 bases separating them. Germline lookup yields CDR1 MNHEY and CDR2 SMNVEV (reference sequence). The CDR3 DNA sequence: TGTGCCAGCAGTTTACCGGGGGGCGAGTCGGAGCAGTTCTTC. It is translated as CASSLPGGESEQFF.

V is TRBV7-9 and J is TRBJ1-3, with D unclear. Germline V CDR1 and CDR2: SEHNR, FQNEAQ (reference sequence). V was pared by 5 bases and J by 1 base, with 18 bases between. The length of the CDR3 is 17 residues. CDR3 sequence (DNA): TGTGCCAGCAGCCGGGAGTGGGAGGTACTTTCTGGAAACACCATATATTTT. It translates to CASSREWEVLSGNTIYF.

The chain carries TRBV6-4 and TRBJ2-1, with D maybe TRBD2 (7 bases). The CDR3 loop spans 14 amino acids. CDR1 and CDR2 (germline): MRHNA, SNTAGT. The V end was cut by 4 bases, the J end by 8 bases, with 15 bases between. CDR3: CASSVGGDTDEQFF. In DNA form, the CDR3 reads TGTGCCAGCAGTGTAGGGGGGGATACGGATGAGCAGTTCTTC.